The 17 T cell receptor beta chains below were found in one sample sequenced in a study of spatial heterogeneity in lung cancer. TCRdb independently ran MiXCR on the 5' RACE reads; one entry per CDR3 protein. This table holds 15,000 to 20,000 distinct CDR3 sequences, over 8.5% found once. As for time point: blood at routine non-recurrence follow-up after resection. The sequencing used PBMCs, collected at follow-up. The receptors originated from a male donor with early-stage non-small cell lung cancer.

The sample holds many counts of this clonotype. J is TRBJ2-7 and V is TRBV4-1, with 7 bases matching TRBD2. The germline V gene encodes CDR1 MGHRA and CDR2 YSYEKL. The CDR3 has 15 amino acids. The junction had 10 bases not matched to a gene; V was cut back by 1 base and J by 7 bases. CDR3 nucleotide sequence: TGCGCCAGCAGCCAAGTTGGGGGGAGGGCGGGAGAGCAGTACTTC. Translating gives CASSQVGGRAGEQYF.

This clonotype was observed at least ten times. The gene calls are TRBV16 and TRBJ1-4; D is unclear. Germline V gene sequence: CDR1 KGHSY, CDR2 FQNENV. V lost 6 bases and J lost 0, with 11 bases in between. This CDR3 spans 15 amino acids. The CDR3 protein is CASSKRVATNEKLFF. CDR3 sequence (DNA): TGTGCCAGCAGTAAAAGGGTTGCAACTAATGAAAAACTGTTTTTT.

This clonotype was detected many times. J is TRBJ2-7 and V is TRBV2; D not resolved. CDR1 and CDR2 (germline): SNHLY, FYNNEI. Trimming took off 2 bases at V and 3 bases at J, with 5 bases between the two ends. The CDR3 covers 12 residues. The CDR3 here is CASSESSYEQYF. The CDR3, as DNA: TGTGCCAGCAGTGAATCCAGCTACGAGCAGTACTTC.

The table lists this clonotype with many counts. The CDR3 coding sequence is TGTGCCAGCAGTTCCCACGGGGGAGGCAATCAGCCCCAGCATTTT. It codes for CASSSHGGGNQPQHF. The rearrangement uses TRBV28 and TRBJ1-5; possible D gene TRBD1, 5 bases. V lost 4 bases and J lost 2, with 12 bases in between. Looked up from germline, CDR1 is MDHEN and CDR2 is SYDVKM. CDR3 length: 15 amino acids.

On this clonotype itself: A read error is possible here, since a much larger clone lies one base away. The V and J genes are TRBV10-3 and TRBJ1-4; tentative D call: TRBD1 (6 bases). This CDR3 has 12 residues. Germline CDR1 reads ENHRY; CDR2 reads SYGVKD. The CDR3 region is CVISKGDEKLFF. The CDR3 coding sequence is TGTGTCATCAGTAAGGGGGATGAAAAACTGTTTTTT.

At least ten counts were recorded for this clonotype. The chain joins TRBV7-2 to TRBJ2-5; 12 nucleotides line up with TRBD2. Trimming cost V 1 base and J 10 bases; bases outside gene matches: 7. The germline CDR1 and CDR2 sequences are SGHTA and FQGNSA. The CDR3 is 15 residues long. The CDR3 region is CASSLVLAGGQGQYF. CDR3 bases: TGTGCCAGCAGCTTAGTCCTAGCGGGGGGGCAGGGCCAGTACTTC.

This clonotype was seen at least ten times. The J gene is TRBJ1-2, the V gene TRBV19; 12 bases align to TRBD1. V lost 7 bases and J lost 3; bases outside the gene matches: 9. The CDR3 totals 16 residues. Per germline, CDR1 LNHDA and CDR2 SQIVND (reference sequence). CDR3 amino acids: CASTNDGTGGYYGYTF. In DNA form, the CDR3 reads TGTGCCAGTACCAACGACGGGACAGGGGGCTACTATGGCTACACCTTC.

The gene calls are TRBV5-4 and TRBJ1-3, with unresolved D. V shed 4 bases and J shed 2 bases, with 13 bases lying between them. This CDR3 spans 15 amino acids. Germline V gives CDR1 SGHNT, CDR2 YYREEE (reference sequence). In DNA, the CDR3 is TGTGCCAGCAGCCCCCGCGGGTCGGCTGGAAACACCATATATTTT. Its translation is CASSPRGSAGNTIYF.

V and J are TRBV7-2 and TRBJ2-4; weak D call: TRBD2 (6 bases). This CDR3 contains 17 residues. V was clipped by 5 bases and J by 4 bases, with 21 bases between them. Germline values: CDR1 SGHTA, CDR2 FQGNSA. The CDR3 region has the DNA TGTGCCAGCAGCGAACAATGGAGGGGCCAGATAAAAAACATTCAGTACTTC. Its protein product is CASSEQWRGQIKNIQYF. The variable domain in full, with the rest retrieved from reference TRBV7-2 and TRBJ2-4, is GAGVSQSPSNKVTEKGKDVELRCDPISGHTALYWYRQSLGQGLEFLIYFQGNSAPDKSGLPSDRFSAERTGGSVSTLTIQRTQQEDSAVYLCASSEQWRGQIKNIQYFGAGTRLSVL.

This clonotype was picked up many times. The CDR3 coding sequence is TGCAGTGCTAGGGGTAGGGCGAACATTCAGTACTTC. Its protein is CSARGRANIQYF. The rearrangement uses TRBV20-1 and TRBJ2-4; D uncertain. The CDR3 covers 12 residues. Looked up from germline, CDR1 is DFQATT and CDR2 is SNEGSKA (reference sequence). V was pared by 3 bases and J by 7 bases, with 10 bases between.

This clonotype was recorded many times. This chain connects TRBV28 to TRBJ2-7; TRBD2 agrees at 14 bases. The CDR3 extends over 16 amino acids. V shed 5 bases, J shed 3 bases, and the junction held 6 bases outside the gene matches. Germline V gene data show CDR1 as MDHEN and CDR2 as SYDVKM. CDR3 in amino acids: CASSKGLAGVSYEQYF. The CDR3 nucleotides read TGTGCCAGCAGTAAGGGACTAGCGGGAGTAAGCTACGAGCAGTACTTC. Full variable domain (remainder filled in from reference TRBV28 and TRBJ2-7): DVKVTQSSRYLVKRTGEKVFLECVQDMDHENMFWYRQDPGLGLRLIYFSYDVKMKEKGDIPEGYSVSREKKERFSLILESASTNQTSMYLCASSKGLAGVSYEQYFGPGTRLTVT.

This clonotype came up many times. The chain employs TRBV9 and TRBJ2-1; D gene uncertain. CDR1 and CDR2 (germline): SGDLS, YYNGEE. The CDR3 runs to 12 residues. V was shortened by 0 bases and J by 10 bases, with 8 bases between the two germline ends. CDR3 amino acids: CASSVEGGEQFF. The CDR3 coding sequence is TGTGCCAGCAGCGTAGAAGGCGGCGAGCAGTTCTTC.

This clonotype has ten or more counts. The chain carries TRBV28 and TRBJ1-2; D gene unclear. The ends were cut back, 6 bases at V and 5 bases at J, with 7 bases in the middle. From germline, CDR1 is MDHEN and CDR2 SYDVKM. This CDR3 spans 11 amino acids. CDR3 sequence: CASSVNYGYTF. The CDR3 DNA sequence: TGTGCCAGCAGCGTAAATTATGGCTACACCTTC.

The table lists this clonotype with many counts. The chain is built from TRBV7-9 and TRBJ2-5, with 7 positions matching TRBD2. V trimming: 6 bases; J trimming: 2 bases; junction bases outside the gene matches: 12. Germline V CDR1 and CDR2: SEHNR, FQNEAQ (reference sequence). CDR3 length: 16 residues. The chain's CDR3 is CASRPGVAGLQETQYF. The CDR3 DNA follows: TGTGCCAGCAGGCCCGGGGTAGCGGGTTTACAAGAGACCCAGTACTTC.

The sample holds many counts of this clonotype. V usage is TRBV29-1 and J usage is TRBJ1-2, with D possibly being TRBD1 (6 bases). Between the trimmed V and J ends, which lost 2 bases and 3 bases, there was a span of 10 bases. The CDR3 consists of 13 residues. CDR1 and CDR2 from the germline V gene are SQVTM and ANQGSEA. The CDR3 spells CSVEWGAYYGYTF. The CDR3 DNA is TGCAGCGTTGAATGGGGGGCTTACTATGGCTACACCTTC. Using reference TRBV29-1 and TRBJ1-2 for the parts outside the CDR3, the full variable domain is SAVISQKPSRDICQRGTSLTIQCQVDSQVTMMFWYRQQPGQSLTLIATANQGSEATYESGFVIDKFPISRPNLTFSTLTVSNMSPEDSSIYLCSVEWGAYYGYTFGSGTRLTVV.

This clonotype was seen only a few times. This chain uses TRBV3-1 with TRBJ2-1; D perhaps matches TRBD2 (5 bases). The CDR3 is 17 residues long. Germline V CDR1 and CDR2: LGHDT, YNNKEL (reference sequence). Trimming removed 0 bases at V and 1 base at J, with 13 bases between. CDR3 sequence reads: CASSQDGIQPSYNEQFF. In DNA, the CDR3 is TGTGCCAGCAGCCAAGACGGGATCCAACCTTCCTACAATGAGCAGTTCTTC.

Ten or more counts support this clonotype. The CDR3 DNA reads TGCGCCAGCAGCTACGGACAGCGTGAAGCTTTCTTT. It translates to CASSYGQREAFF. This rearrangement joins TRBV5-1 to TRBJ1-1; tentatively, D is TRBD1 (6 bases). CDR1 is SGHRS, CDR2 YFSETQ, per germline. The CDR3 length is 12 residues. Trimming stripped 3 bases from V and 7 bases from J, with 10 bases between.